This T cell receptor beta chain originates from a study of cytomegalovirus exposure and HLA in healthy donors (dated by TCRdb to about 2017). About the investigation overall: In an earlier analysis of some 550 of the donors, about 260 Gb of sequence data and just under 120 million unique TCR beta sequences from some 170 million T cells were reported. To predict cytomegalovirus infection status, the study brought together high-throughput TCR immunosequencing, statistical association of individual TCRs with disease status, and machine learning. Of the 398 genotyped donors, roughly 80% fell in the genetic ancestry cluster associated with self-reported Caucasian donors. The number of typed donors differed by locus: about 620-640 for A, B, C, DRB1 and DQB1; some 500 for DQA1; some 610 for DPA1; and some 470 for DPB1. Roughly 310 gigabases of sequencing data and roughly 90 million unique TCR sequences were included in an early release covering several hundred HLA-typed donors. The study used immunosequencing to profile the T cell repertoires of approximately 690 subjects and linked those repertoires to cytomegalovirus serostatus. About five DR-DQ haplotypes were treated as single units for association and clustering because of strong linkage in the cohort. On average, roughly 250,000 unique TCR beta nucleotide sequences were sequenced per donor among 398 genotyped donors of the cohort, with roughly 18% of those sequences being non-productive. Donor age, sex, ethnicity and CMV serostatus were collected together with the repertoire data. A later analysis re-examined previously published TCR beta repertoires from more than 550 donors and added high-resolution HLA genotyping to investigate patterns of TCR occurrence. Rather than drawing on any new phenotypic data, the later analysis identified candidate immune exposures from TCR beta sequences and the way those sequences occurred across donors. The aim of the study was to test whether cataloging public T cell receptors could identify signatures of past pathogen exposure. An earlier analysis of 500 to 650 of the donors applied high-throughput TCR beta sequencing to assess whether each TCR beta V gene segment acted as functional or pseudogenic. Besides the first cohort of roughly 700 subjects, a separate validation cohort made up of 120 or so different subjects was used. Both class I and class II loci were covered by HLA typing, at four-digit resolution. Genome-wide SNP genotypes for about three fifths of the roughly 670 donors were used in a later genetic analysis, which treated that subset as a discovery cohort. Every discovery cohort repertoire had been produced on one sequencing platform. What the research found in general, with its limitations: In both the original and validation cohorts, the classifier was reported to diagnose cytomegalovirus status with high specificity and sensitivity. A group of highly shared sequence variants was considered likely to be a technical artifact of the sequencing pipeline. Immune exposure information for the cohort was limited to CMV serostatus. In the study, around 160 TCR beta chains were listed as associated with cytomegalovirus. A later analysis found that most CMV-associated TCR beta chains appeared HLA-restricted, with HLA associations seemingly driven largely by CMV exposure. Linkage disequilibrium might explain the correlated functional status among segregating V segments, but an unknown experimental factor could not be excluded. Only TCR beta chains were sequenced in this cohort, and the absence of alpha or paired-chain data limited detectable features. In a later analysis, HLA-associated TCR beta chains showed more clonal expansion and lower generation probabilities than non-associated chains that were equally common. Compared with the approximately 600-donor mean, donors in an Asian-associated ancestry cluster had fewer N-insertions in productive TCRs, according to a later genetic analysis. A later genetic analysis associated a missense DCLRE1C variant with V-gene and J-gene trimming of TCR beta chains, and an independent cohort replicated the association. Because the 87-base-pair reads could not distinguish some IMGT-functional V segments, including TRBV6-2 and TRBV6-3, those segments were excluded. At a false discovery rate of 0.05, a later analysis linked some 18,000 TCR beta sequences to specific HLA alleles. Presence/absence analyses assumed roughly uniform sequencing depth across donors, an assumption that may not hold. An earlier analysis of around 500 of the donors showed that most TCR beta V segments appeared in productive rearrangements either about 90% or about 30% of the time, which broadly matched IMGT annotations. Seventeen rarely observed V segments, including chromosome 9 orphons, were excluded from the earlier analysis of approximately 600 of the donors because counts were too low. In vitro tests confirmed that three of the cytomegalovirus-associated TCR beta chains recognize cytomegalovirus antigens. In a later analysis, several top co-occurrence clusters were reported to appear linked to parvovirus B19, influenza, CMV and Epstein-Barr virus. A further reported finding was that TCR beta sequences accurately predicted the HLA-A and HLA-B alleles for most subjects in the first cohort. Across donors, most TCR sequences were observed very rarely, whereas some public TCRs were present in many individuals. The authors suggested that the approach could potentially be extended to other disease states and immunological phenotypes. When HLA alleles, especially DR and DQ, strongly co-occurred, attributing TCR associations to individual alleles was difficult. HLA typing was unavailable for some donors at each locus, so association tests used only the typed subset. A later analysis found that TCR association rates varied across HLA loci, with DRB1 alleles showing the most associated TCRs and HLA-C alleles the fewest.

To prepare the library, the immunoSEQ multiplex PCR assay was applied. A mixture of 60 forward primers for TCR Vbeta segments and 13 reverse primers for TCR Jbeta segments was used in the multiplex PCR. A multiplex PCR assay on genomic DNA amplified the CDR3 region of rearranged TCR beta genes. Amplified TCR beta libraries were sequenced as 87-base-pair reads on the Illumina HiSeq System. The published analysis was carried out like this. In a later analysis, tens of millions of unique TCR beta chains were counted across the 650 to 700 repertoires, and approximately 11 million of these chains were shared by at least two donors. A nearest-neighbor algorithm error-corrected the raw reads and collapsed the reads into unique sequences, merging closely related sequences to remove PCR and sequencing errors. V, D and J gene segments were assigned by aligning CDR3 sequences to IMGT reference sequences. For a sequence to be retained, a match of at least six nucleotides to both a V gene segment and a J gene segment was required. A rearrangement counted as productive if the CDR3 had no stop codons and remained in frame with V and J, and every other rearrangement counted as non-productive. CDR3 was defined by IMGT convention, running from the second conserved V-encoded cysteine to the conserved J-encoded phenylalanine. The earlier analysis of 500 to 600 of the donors excluded sequences that lacked an unambiguous match to a single V gene segment. An earlier analysis of roughly 590 of the donors called V segments functional above 56.7% productive rearrangements and segregating when the between-donor standard deviation exceeded 5%. A statistical classification framework was built for diagnosing cytomegalovirus status from the catalog of TCR beta chain sequences. In a later analysis, TCR nucleotide sequences were compared against IMGT/GENE-DB human TR gene sequences so that V and J genes could be assigned. In a later analysis, CDR3 sequences and most-parsimonious VDJ recombination scenarios were assigned using the TCRdist pipeline. In a later analysis, each TCR beta chain was defined by its CDR3 amino acid sequence together with its V-gene family, and reads without a unique V-gene family were excluded. As a way to deal with suspected cross-contamination and a sequencing artifact, a later analysis dropped 640 or so nucleotide sequences that were highly shared and had low generation probability. In a later analysis, a clonal expansion index was calculated for each public chain from normalized within-repertoire ranks of inferred template counts. In a later analysis, generation probabilities were computed using a VDJ recombination model fitted to out-of-frame rearrangements, and the results were checked against IGoR. In a later analysis, TCR-TCR, TCR-HLA and TCR-CMV co-occurrence was scored with hypergeometric tests, and a repertoire-size bias correction was applied to TCR pairs. A later analysis estimated false discovery rates by permuting HLA or CMV assignments 20 times. In a later analysis, co-occurring TCRs were grouped using DBSCAN, with TCRdist sequence similarity added in when clustering inside HLA-allele-positive subsets. Co-occurrence clustering excluded repertoires with fewer than 30,000 or more than 120,000 public chains, plus five with anomalous nucleotide sharing. TCRdb stores this immuneACCESS table with in-frame sequences only. Part of the clones is absent; in the studies checked, under half of the shortfall reflects unresolved V genes, and no reason is known for the rest. For V, J and clone size, that table is used; D and trimming come from the DNA. For this sample there are roughly 180,000 clones; less than 85% appear just once. The ten largest account for around 1.5% of the sample.

After removal of 4 bases from V and 4 bases from J, the junction retains 6 bases not matched to a gene. From its cysteine to its phenylalanine, the CDR3 spans 15 amino acids. Only CDR3 DNA is held: 45 bases, read in frame from base 1. Via the germline V gene, CDR1 is SGDLS and CDR2 YYNGEE. Concerning this clone: Its antigen has not been determined. There are no base qualities to consult, and no much larger clone falls within one base.

The cohort consisted of some 670 healthy bone marrow donors. At the time of sampling, every cohort member was nominally healthy, though immune exposures that went unrecorded were likely present. The donor tested CMV seronegative, placing the donor among the roughly 400 seronegative members of the cohort. A peripheral blood sample was collected from each donor, and TCR beta sequencing was performed on peripheral blood mononuclear cells. The Qiagen DNeasy Blood Extraction Kit was used to extract genomic DNA from the blood cell samples. Sequenced sample: PBMCs. The TCR sequence derives from a male donor in good health and CMV-seronegative. The rearranged chain carries TRBV9 and TRBJ2-2; 8 bases in the junction line up with TRBD1. The CDR3 region has the sequence CASSPPGQGTGELFF. Here is the DNA: TGTGCCAGCAGCCCCCCCGGACAGGGCACCGGGGAGCTGTTTTTT.